These 21 T cell receptor beta chains originate from one sample sequenced in a study of neurological immune-mediated disorders (dated by TCRdb to the late 2010s). To prepare the library, 5' RACE was applied. Sequencer: Illumina HiSeq 2500. The public reads were reanalyzed by TCRdb: fastp trimming at Q25, MiXCR alignment, in-frame beta chains only. Records with the same CDR3 protein are collapsed into one entry carrying the most frequent genes and DNA. The sample yields about 82,000 distinct CDR3 sequences; 2.5% to 3% were counted once. The top ten clonotypes cover 1.1% of the sample. Sequencing input: PBMCs. Receptors originate from a woman under 40 with multiple sclerosis.

There are many counts of this clonotype. The CDR3 loop reads CASSPYRLSPGPGGSEQYF. The CDR3 bases are TGTGCCAGCAGTCCATACCGGCTAAGCCCGGGCCCAGGGGGGTCCGAGCAGTACTTC. V is TRBV12-3 or TRBV12-4 and J is TRBJ2-7, with D possibly being TRBD1 (7 bases). Trimming cost V 5 bases and J 6 bases, with 32 bases left between them. The CDR3 is 19 residues long.

This clonotype came up many times. V is TRBV4-3 and J is TRBJ2-7, with 7 nucleotides matching TRBD1. Germline V CDR1 and CDR2: LGHNA, YSLEER. V lost 0 bases and J lost 3; bases outside the gene matches: 5. The CDR3 has 15 amino acids. The CDR3 sequence is CASSQEWNRGYEQYF. The CDR3 region has the DNA TGCGCCAGCAGCCAAGAATGGAACAGGGGCTACGAGCAGTACTTC.

This clonotype has at least ten counts. The gene calls are TRBV12-3 or TRBV12-4 and TRBJ1-5; D uncertain. This CDR3 comprises 12 residues. Trimming left V 7 bases short and J 3 bases short, with 7 bases between. The CDR3 DNA is TGTGCCAGCACCCTGAACAATCAGCCCCAGCATTTT. Its translation is CASTLNNQPQHF.

At least ten counts were recorded for this clonotype. The junction departs from germline at one end; a sequencing error may be responsible. This chain connects TRBV5-1 to TRBJ1-2, with 7 bases that match TRBD1. This CDR3 is 12 amino acids long. Germline V CDR1 and CDR2: SGHRS, YFSETQ. CDR3 DNA: TGCGCCAGACGTAATCAGGGGGGCTTGGCGTGCTTC. This codes for CARRNQGGLACF.

This clonotype was counted ten times or more. J is TRBJ1-3 and V is TRBV28; D is undetermined. The V gene lost 3 bases and the J gene lost 0 bases, with 9 bases spanning the gap. Germline CDR1 MDHEN, CDR2 SYDVKM. This CDR3 spans 15 amino acids. The CDR3 coding sequence is TGTGCCAGCAGTTTCGGAGGATACTCTGGAAACACCATATATTTT. It encodes CASSFGGYSGNTIYF.

Ten or more counts support this clonotype. The chain links TRBV14 to TRBJ1-1; D unresolved. This CDR3 is 12 amino acids long. Germline loops: CDR1 SGHDN, CDR2 FVKESK. Between the trimmed V and J ends, which lost 1 base and 8 bases, there was a span of 8 bases. Here the CDR3 DNA reads TGTGCCAGCAGCCAAGTGACTCCCGAAGCTTTCTTT. This codes for CASSQVTPEAFF. Combining the CDR3 with reference TRBV14 and TRBJ1-1 gives the whole variable domain EAGVTQFPSHSVIEKGQTVTLRCDPISGHDNLYWYRRVMGKEIKFLLHFVKESKQDESGMPNNRFLAERTGGTYSTLKVQPAELEDSGVYFCASSQVTPEAFFGQGTRLTVV.

This clonotype has ten or more counts. The V call is TRBV20-1, the J call TRBJ2-1; no firm D call. In germline, CDR1 is DFQATT, CDR2 SNEGSKA (reference sequence). The CDR3 is made up of 14 amino acids. The ends were cut back, 5 bases at V and 4 bases at J, with 15 bases in the middle. The CDR3 bases are TGCAGTGCTGCCGACCCCTTATTTTACAATGAGCAGTTCTTC. This encodes CSAADPLFYNEQFF.

This clonotype was recorded many times. The chain recombines TRBV7-9 with TRBJ1-6; D is perhaps TRBD1 (5 bases). CDR1 and CDR2 from the germline V gene are SEHNR and FQNEAQ (reference sequence). With 1 base removed from V and 7 bases from J, the gap between germline ends came to 14 bases. This CDR3 has 16 residues. As DNA, the CDR3 is TGTGCCAGCAGCTTAGGGGGGGGATTCGACAATTCACCCCTCCACTTT. Amino acid sequence: CASSLGGGFDNSPLHF.

This clonotype appeared many times. The J gene is TRBJ2-1, the V gene TRBV5-6; either TRBD1 or TRBD2 may supply D (5 bases each). V shed 2 bases and J shed 2 bases, with 11 bases lying between them. Germline CDR1 reads SGHDT; CDR2 reads YYEEEE. This CDR3 spans 15 amino acids. The CDR3 protein is CASSFGTETYNEQFF. The CDR3 DNA follows: TGTGCCAGCAGCTTCGGGACCGAAACCTACAATGAGCAGTTCTTC.

This clonotype was seen at least ten times. The V gene is TRBV5-1, the J gene TRBJ1-2; TRBD1 agrees at 10 bases. Unmatched junction bases numbered 4, after V lost 7 bases and J lost 4 bases. Germline V gene data show CDR1 as SGHRS and CDR2 as YFSETQ. The CDR3 consists of 13 residues. The CDR3 reads CASGGQGPYGYTF. The CDR3, as DNA: TGCGCCAGCGGGGGACAGGGGCCCTATGGCTACACCTTC. The complete variable domain, with remaining parts taken from reference TRBV5-1 and TRBJ1-2, reads KAGVTQTPRYLIKTRGQQVTLSCSPISGHRSVSWYQQTPGQGLQFLFEYFSETQRNKGNFPGRFSGRQFSNSRSEMNVSTLELGDSALYLCASGGQGPYGYTFGSGTRLTVV.

This clonotype occurred a few times. A much larger clone lies one base from this, so it may be a read error. This CDR3 reads CASSQDRGGSQPQNF. In DNA, the CDR3 is TGTGCCAGCAGCCAAGATCGAGGGGGTTCTCAGCCCCAGAATTTT. The chain employs TRBV3-1 and TRBJ1-5, with D possibly being TRBD1 (6 bases). Per the germline V gene, CDR1 is LGHDT and CDR2 is YNNKEL (reference sequence). CDR3 length: 15 residues.

This clonotype was seen ten or more times. The chain combines TRBV29-1 with TRBJ2-5, with 7 bases lining up with TRBD1. CDR3 size: 14 residues. V gave up 6 bases and J gave up 1 base; unmatched junction bases: 8. The germline V gene has CDR1 SQVTM and CDR2 ANQGSEA. The CDR3 coding sequence is TGCAGCGTGGACCATGGGACAGTCCAAGAGACCCAGTACTTC. This gives the protein CSVDHGTVQETQYF.

This clonotype was counted ten times or more. The V gene is TRBV29-1, the J gene TRBJ2-6, with TRBD1 identical over 9 bases. The CDR3 loop spans 12 amino acids. The V gene's germline CDR1 is SQVTM and CDR2 ANQGSEA. Trimming took 8 bases from V and 12 from J; bases not matched to a gene: 8. Here the CDR3 DNA reads TGCAGCACGTCGGGACAGGGTTCCGTCCTGACTTTC. It translates to CSTSGQGSVLTF.

This clonotype was found many times. The CDR3 region has the DNA TGTGCCAGCAGCCCAATAACTAGGAGTGACTACAATGAGCAGTTCTTC. Its translation is CASSPITRSDYNEQFF. The V call is TRBV4-2, the J call TRBJ2-1, with D maybe TRBD2 (5 bases). The germline CDR1 and CDR2 sequences are LGHNA and YNFKEQ. The CDR3 spans 16 residues. Deletions cut 4 bases from V and 3 bases from J, with 16 bases between.

This clonotype has a count of ten or more. This chain uses TRBV10-3 with TRBJ2-2; D may be TRBD1 (5 bases). The length of the CDR3 is 14 residues. Germline V gene data show CDR1 as ENHRY and CDR2 as SYGVKD. Trimming took 6 bases from V and 5 from J, leaving 13 bases between them. The CDR3 DNA sequence: TGTGCCATCAGACAGGATCCCGAGACCGGGGAGCTGTTTTTT. This codes for CAIRQDPETGELFF.

This clonotype was detected many times. The genes are TRBV7-9 and TRBJ2-7; D is undetermined. The CDR3 is 13 residues long. Per germline, CDR1 SEHNR and CDR2 FQNEAQ (reference sequence). V shed 5 bases and J shed 2 bases, with 10 bases lying between them. The CDR3 sequence: CASSPRRAYEQYF. The CDR3 DNA follows: TGTGCCAGCAGCCCGAGACGGGCCTACGAGCAGTACTTC. Complete variable domain (other parts from reference TRBV7-9 and TRBJ2-7): DTGVSQNPRHKITKRGQNVTFRCDPISEHNRLYWYRQTLGQGPEFLTYFQNEAQLEKSRLLSDRFSAERPKGSFSTLEIQRTEQGDSAMYLCASSPRRAYEQYFGPGTRLTVT.

This clonotype was seen at least ten times. The chain links TRBV7-8 to TRBJ2-1, with unresolved D. Germline-derived CDR1 and CDR2 are SGHVS and FQNEAQ. The CDR3 is 18 amino acids. V dropped 5 bases and J dropped 0 bases, with 20 bases sitting between them. CDR3 in amino acids: CASSLTAAGPSSYNEQFF. DNA for the CDR3: TGTGCCAGCAGCCTCACAGCAGCCGGGCCTAGCTCCTACAATGAGCAGTTCTTC.

This clonotype appeared many times. The V and J genes are TRBV12-3 or TRBV12-4 and TRBJ1-1; no clear D. V lost 3 bases to trimming and J lost 3 bases, with 11 bases between them. CDR3 size: 14 residues. Written as DNA, the CDR3 is TGTGCCAGCAGTTTCATGGGTTCGGACACTGAAGCTTTCTTT. Protein sequence: CASSFMGSDTEAFF.

Ten or more counts support this clonotype. This chain links TRBV6-6 with TRBJ1-1; a weak D match, TRBD1 (5 bases). The CDR3 length is 12 residues. The V end was cut by 6 bases, the J end by 5 bases, with 10 bases between. CDR1 MNHNY and CDR2 SVGAGI come from the germline V gene (reference sequence). Here the CDR3 reads CASSPDRTEAFF. The DNA for the CDR3 is TGTGCCAGCAGCCCCGACAGAACTGAAGCTTTCTTT.

This clonotype was counted many times. This chain links TRBV20-1 with TRBJ2-2; 11 nucleotides line up with TRBD2. This CDR3 comprises 15 residues. From germline, CDR1 is DFQATT and CDR2 SNEGSKA (reference sequence). V was pared by 1 base and J by 5 bases, with 3 bases of the junction left unmatched. CDR3 sequence reads: CSARGLAGGTGELFF. In DNA, the CDR3 is TGCAGTGCTAGAGGCCTAGCGGGAGGTACCGGGGAGCTGTTTTTT.

This clonotype was recorded many times. The rearrangement joins TRBV15 to TRBJ2-7; D is perhaps TRBD1 (6 bases). V was shortened by 3 bases and J by 5 bases, with 11 bases between the two germline ends. This CDR3 spans 13 amino acids. Germline CDR1 LNHNV, CDR2 YYDKDF (reference sequence). CDR3 bases: TGTGCCACCAGCAGTTCAGGGGTTCACGAGCAGTACTTC. Its translation is CATSSSGVHEQYF.